The clone carrying this T cell receptor (beta chain) occurred a few times. Its antigen remains unidentified. Using quantitative 5'-RACE with molecular barcodes, the authors made TCR beta libraries. TCRdb ran MiXCR on the 5' RACE reads and lists one entry per CDR3 protein. Of approximately 300,000 distinct CDR3 sequences listed, 6.5% to 10% are singletons. This sample stems from a study of CD8 T cells in ankylosing spondylitis. This CDR3 is 17 amino acids long. Germline CDR1 SGHKS, CDR2 YYEKEE (reference sequence). V shed 4 bases and J shed 0 bases, with 18 bases lying between them. Regarding the study as a whole: Among TCR beta sequences, a motif of roughly 8 highly homologous variants appeared characteristic of ankylosing spondylitis blood. Clones that were linked to disease were CD8+ and were relatively rare in peripheral blood. Significant enrichment of disease-linked clones was reported in matched ankylosing spondylitis synovial fluid. There were earlier reports of some motif variants in reactive arthritis synovial fluid and blood.

The receptor was isolated from a male donor with ankylosing spondylitis. This chain links TRBV5-5 with TRBJ2-3; possibly TRBD2 for D (6 bases). The sample was blood, either unsorted or a sorted T cell fraction (not recorded which). CDR3: CASSTDDSGPSTDTQYF. The CDR3 DNA sequence: TGTGCCAGCAGCACCGATGATAGCGGACCTAGCACAGATACGCAGTATTTT.